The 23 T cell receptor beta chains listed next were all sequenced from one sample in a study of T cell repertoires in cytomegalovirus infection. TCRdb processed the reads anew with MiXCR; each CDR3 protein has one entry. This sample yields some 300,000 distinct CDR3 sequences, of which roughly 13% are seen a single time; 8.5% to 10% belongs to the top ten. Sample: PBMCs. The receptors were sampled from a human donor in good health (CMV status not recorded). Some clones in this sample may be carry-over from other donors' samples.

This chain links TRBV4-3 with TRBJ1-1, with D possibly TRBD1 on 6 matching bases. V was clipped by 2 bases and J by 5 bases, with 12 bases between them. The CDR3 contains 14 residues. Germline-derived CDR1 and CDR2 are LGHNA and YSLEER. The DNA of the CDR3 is TGCGCCAGCAGCCAAACAGGGTTTACAACTGAAGCTTTCTTT. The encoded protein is CASSQTGFTTEAFF.

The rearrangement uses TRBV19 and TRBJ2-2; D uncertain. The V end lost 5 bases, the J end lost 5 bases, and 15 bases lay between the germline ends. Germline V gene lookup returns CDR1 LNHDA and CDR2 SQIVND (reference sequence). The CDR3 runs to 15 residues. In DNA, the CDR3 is TGTGCCAGTAGTGCTGGCCTTGGGCTTACCGGGGAGCTGTTTTTT. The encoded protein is CASSAGLGLTGELFF. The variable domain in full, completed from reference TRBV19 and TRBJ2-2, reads DGGITQSPKYLFRKEGQNVTLSCEQNLNHDAMYWYRQDPGQGLRLIYYSQIVNDFQKGDIAEGYSVSREKKESFPLTVTSAQKNPTAFYLCASSAGLGLTGELFFGEGSRLTVL.

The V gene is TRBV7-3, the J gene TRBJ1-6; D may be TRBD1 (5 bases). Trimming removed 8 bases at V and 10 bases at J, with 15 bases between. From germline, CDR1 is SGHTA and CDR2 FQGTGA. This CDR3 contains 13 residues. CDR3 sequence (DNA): TGTGCCAGCCGCGCGACAGCAAGCTCACCCCTCCACTTT. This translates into CASRATASSPLHF.

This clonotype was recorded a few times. The CDR3 sequence: CASSPGLLYGYTF. DNA for the CDR3: TGTGCCAGCAGTCCGGGACTTCTTTATGGCTACACCTTC. J is TRBJ1-2 and V is TRBV27, with D possibly TRBD1 on 5 matching bases. With 5 bases removed from V and 5 bases from J, the gap between germline ends came to 12 bases. Germline-derived CDR1 and CDR2 are MNHEY and SMNVEV (reference sequence). The CDR3 runs to 13 residues.

The CDR3: CASSLMGDYGYTF. The CDR3, as DNA: TGTGCCAGCAGTTTGATGGGGGACTATGGCTACACCTTC. The V and J genes are TRBV6-1 and TRBJ1-2, with D perhaps TRBD1 (5 bases). Trimming cost V 5 bases and J 3 bases, with 10 bases left between them. The CDR3 runs to 13 residues. The germline gives CDR1 MNHNS, CDR2 SASEGT.

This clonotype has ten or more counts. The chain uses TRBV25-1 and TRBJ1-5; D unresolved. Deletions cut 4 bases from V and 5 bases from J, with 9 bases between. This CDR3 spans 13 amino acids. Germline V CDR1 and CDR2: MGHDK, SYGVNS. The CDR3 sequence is CASSVGWDQPQHF. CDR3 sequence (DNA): TGTGCCAGCAGTGTAGGGTGGGATCAGCCCCAGCATTTT.

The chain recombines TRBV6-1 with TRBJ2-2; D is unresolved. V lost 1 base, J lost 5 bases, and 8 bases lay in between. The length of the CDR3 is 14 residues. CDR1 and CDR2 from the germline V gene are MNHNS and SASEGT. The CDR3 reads CASSEEGWTGELFF. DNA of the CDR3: TGTGCCAGCAGTGAAGAGGGATGGACCGGGGAGCTGTTTTTT.

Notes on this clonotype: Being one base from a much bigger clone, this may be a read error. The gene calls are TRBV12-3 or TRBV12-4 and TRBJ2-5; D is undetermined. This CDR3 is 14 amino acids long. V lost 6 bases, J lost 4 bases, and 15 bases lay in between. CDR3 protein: CASSSLGIGETQYF. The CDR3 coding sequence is TGTGCCAGCAGCTCGTTGGGGATTGGAGAGACCCAGTACTTC.

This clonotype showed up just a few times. This CDR3 is CASASGASYEQYF. CDR3 DNA sequence: TGTGCCAGTGCTTCTGGGGCCTCCTACGAGCAGTACTTC. This chain links TRBV19 with TRBJ2-7, with D possibly matching TRBD1 (5 bases). V dropped 8 bases and J dropped 0 bases, with 11 bases sitting between them. In germline, CDR1 is LNHDA, CDR2 SQIVND (reference sequence). This CDR3 has 13 residues. Combining the CDR3 with reference TRBV19 and TRBJ2-7 gives the whole variable domain DGGITQSPKYLFRKEGQNVTLSCEQNLNHDAMYWYRQDPGQGLRLIYYSQIVNDFQKGDIAEGYSVSREKKESFPLTVTSAQKNPTAFYLCASASGASYEQYFGPGTRLTVT.

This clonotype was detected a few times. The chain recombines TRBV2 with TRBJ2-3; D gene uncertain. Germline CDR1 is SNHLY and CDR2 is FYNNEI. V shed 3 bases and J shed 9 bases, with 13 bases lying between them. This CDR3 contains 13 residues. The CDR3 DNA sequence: TGTGCCAGCAGTGACGACACCCTAGAGACGCAGTATTTT. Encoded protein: CASSDDTLETQYF.

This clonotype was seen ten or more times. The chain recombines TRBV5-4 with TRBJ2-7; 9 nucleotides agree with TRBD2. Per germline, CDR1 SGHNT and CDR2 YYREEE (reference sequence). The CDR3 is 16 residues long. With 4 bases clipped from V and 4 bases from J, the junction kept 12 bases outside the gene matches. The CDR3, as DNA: TGTGCCAGCAGCCTTTACGGGGTAGCGGGAGCTTACGAGCAGTACTTC. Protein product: CASSLYGVAGAYEQYF.

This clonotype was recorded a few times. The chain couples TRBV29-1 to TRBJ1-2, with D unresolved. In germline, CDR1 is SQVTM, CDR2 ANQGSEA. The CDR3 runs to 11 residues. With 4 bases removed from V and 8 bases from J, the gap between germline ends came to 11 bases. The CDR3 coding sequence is TGCAGCGTTGGCGGGGTTGAGGGCTACACCTTC. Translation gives CSVGGVEGYTF.

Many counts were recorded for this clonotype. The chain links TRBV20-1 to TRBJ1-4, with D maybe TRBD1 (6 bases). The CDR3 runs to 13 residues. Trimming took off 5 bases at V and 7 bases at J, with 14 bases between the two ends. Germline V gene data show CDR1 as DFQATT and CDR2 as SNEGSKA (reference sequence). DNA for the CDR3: TGCAGTGCTCCACAGGGAGGGGGTGAAAAACTGTTTTTT. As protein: CSAPQGGGEKLFF.

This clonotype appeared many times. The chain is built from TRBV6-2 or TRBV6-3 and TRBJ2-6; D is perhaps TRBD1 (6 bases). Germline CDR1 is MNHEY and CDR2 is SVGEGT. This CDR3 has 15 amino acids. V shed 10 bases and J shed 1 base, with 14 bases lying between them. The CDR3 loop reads CATSPRGSGANVLTF. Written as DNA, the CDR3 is TGTGCCACCTCCCCTAGGGGGTCTGGGGCCAACGTCCTGACTTTC.

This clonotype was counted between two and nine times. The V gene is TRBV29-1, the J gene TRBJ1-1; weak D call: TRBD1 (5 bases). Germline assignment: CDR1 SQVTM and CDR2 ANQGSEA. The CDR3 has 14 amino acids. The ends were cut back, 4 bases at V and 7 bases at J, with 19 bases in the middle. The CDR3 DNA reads TGCAGCGTTGGCCCGACAGCTTTAAGGGATGAAGCTTTCTTT. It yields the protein CSVGPTALRDEAFF.

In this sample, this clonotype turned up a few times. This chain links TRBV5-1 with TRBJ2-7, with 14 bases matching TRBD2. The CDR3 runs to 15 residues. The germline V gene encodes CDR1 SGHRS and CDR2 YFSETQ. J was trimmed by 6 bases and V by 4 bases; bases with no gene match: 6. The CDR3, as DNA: TGCGCCAGCAGCCCCGGGACTAGCGGGAGTTCCGAGCAGTACTTC. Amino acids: CASSPGTSGSSEQYF.

CDR3 sequence: CASSYNYEQYF. CDR3 DNA: TGTGCCAGCAGCTATAACTACGAGCAGTACTTC. This chain uses TRBV7-9 with TRBJ2-7; D remains unclear. Trimming took 4 bases from V and 3 from J, leaving 4 bases between them. The CDR3 is 11 amino acids. Per germline, CDR1 SEHNR and CDR2 FQNEAQ (reference sequence).

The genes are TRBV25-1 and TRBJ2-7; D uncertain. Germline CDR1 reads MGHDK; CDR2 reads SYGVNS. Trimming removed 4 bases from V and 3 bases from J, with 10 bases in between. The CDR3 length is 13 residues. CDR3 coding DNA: TGTGCCAGCAGTGGGGTCCAGCTCTACGAGCAGTACTTC. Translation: CASSGVQLYEQYF.

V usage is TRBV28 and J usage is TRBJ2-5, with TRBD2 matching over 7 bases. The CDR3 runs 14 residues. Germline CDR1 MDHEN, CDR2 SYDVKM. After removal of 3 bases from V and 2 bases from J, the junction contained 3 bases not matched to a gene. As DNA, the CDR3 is TGTGCCAGCAGTTTTGGGGGACTACAAGAGACCCAGTACTTC. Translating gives CASSFGGLQETQYF.

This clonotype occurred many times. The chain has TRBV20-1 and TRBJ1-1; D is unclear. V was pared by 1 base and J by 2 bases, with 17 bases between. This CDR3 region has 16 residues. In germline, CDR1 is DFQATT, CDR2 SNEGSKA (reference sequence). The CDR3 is CSARAITTRRNTEAFF. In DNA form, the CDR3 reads TGCAGTGCTAGAGCCATAACAACGAGGCGAAACACTGAAGCTTTCTTT.

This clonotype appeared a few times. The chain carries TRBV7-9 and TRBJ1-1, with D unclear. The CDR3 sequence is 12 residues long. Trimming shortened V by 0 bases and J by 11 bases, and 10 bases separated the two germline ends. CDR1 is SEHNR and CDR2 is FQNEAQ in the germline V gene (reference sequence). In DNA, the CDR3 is TGTGCCAGCAGCTTAGCGGCGGCAGAGGCTTTCTTT. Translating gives CASSLAAAEAFF.

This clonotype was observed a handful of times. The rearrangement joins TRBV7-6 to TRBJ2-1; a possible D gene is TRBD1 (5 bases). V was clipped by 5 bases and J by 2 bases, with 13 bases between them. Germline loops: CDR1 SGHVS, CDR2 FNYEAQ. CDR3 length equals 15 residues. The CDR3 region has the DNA TGTGCCAGCAGCCAAGGGGTTTTTCCCTACAATGAGCAGTTCTTC. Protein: CASSQGVFPYNEQFF.

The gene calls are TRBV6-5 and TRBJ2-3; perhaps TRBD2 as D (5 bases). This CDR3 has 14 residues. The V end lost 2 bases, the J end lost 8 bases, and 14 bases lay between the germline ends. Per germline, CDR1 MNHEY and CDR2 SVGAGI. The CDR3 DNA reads TGTGCCAGCAGTTACCTGGACTCGTCGAGTACGCAGTATTTT. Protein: CASSYLDSSSTQYF.